The present entry profiles one T cell receptor beta chain with its context. This record comes from a study of T cells after yellow fever vaccination. With V trimmed by 1 base and J by 3 bases, 3 bases remained unmatched. The V gene's germline CDR1 is LGHDT and CDR2 YNNKEL (reference sequence). The CDR3 has 15 residues. TCRdb re-called the 5' RACE reads with MiXCR, one entry per CDR3 protein. The sample comprises roughly 340,000 distinct CDR3 sequences, almost 4% of which are singletons, and approximately 25% rests with the top ten. This receptor was identified in a young man who received the YFV17D yellow fever vaccine. The sample in question was PBMCs, obtained 5 days after the yellow fever booster vaccination. This rearrangement joins TRBV3-1 to TRBJ2-7; 10 bases agree with TRBD1. CDR3 bases: TGTGCCAGCAGCCAAGGGACAGGGGGTATCTACGAGCAGTACGTC. Protein product: CASSQGTGGIYEQYV.